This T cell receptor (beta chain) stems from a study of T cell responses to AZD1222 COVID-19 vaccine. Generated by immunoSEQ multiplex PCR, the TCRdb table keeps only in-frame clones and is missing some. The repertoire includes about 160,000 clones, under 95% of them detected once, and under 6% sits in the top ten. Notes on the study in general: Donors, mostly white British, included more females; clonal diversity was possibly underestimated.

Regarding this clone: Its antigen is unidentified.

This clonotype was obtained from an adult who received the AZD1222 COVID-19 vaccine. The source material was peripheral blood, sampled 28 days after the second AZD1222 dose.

For the CDR3, the DNA is TGTGCCAGCAGCTTTACGGTGGTCACCGGGGAGCTGTTTTTT. Translation: CASSFTVVTGELFF. The rearrangement uses TRBV11-2 and TRBJ2-2, with D unresolved. This CDR3 region has 14 residues. Per the germline V gene, CDR1 is SGHAT and CDR2 is FQNNGV. The germline V and J ends were trimmed by 3 bases and 4 bases, with 9 bases remaining between them. Full variable domain (missing parts from reference TRBV11-2 and TRBJ2-2): EAGVAQSPRYKIIEKRQSVAFWCNPISGHATLYWYQQILGQGPKLLIQFQNNGVVDDSQLPKDRFSAERLKGVDSTLKIQPAKLEDSAVYLCASSFTVVTGELFFGEGSRLTVL.